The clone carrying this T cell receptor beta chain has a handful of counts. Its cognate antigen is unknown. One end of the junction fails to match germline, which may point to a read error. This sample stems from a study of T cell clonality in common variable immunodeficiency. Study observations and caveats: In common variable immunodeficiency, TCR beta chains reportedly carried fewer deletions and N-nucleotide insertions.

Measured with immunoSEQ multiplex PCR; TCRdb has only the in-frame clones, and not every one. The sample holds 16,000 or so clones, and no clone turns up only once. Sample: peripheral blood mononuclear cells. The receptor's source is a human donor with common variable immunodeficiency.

The covered CDR3 bases are TGTGCCAGCAGCCTAGCAGGACTAGTTGAGGAGACC. Encoded protein: CASSLAGLVEET. The CDR3 reads in full as CASSLAGLVEETQYF. The J gene is TRBJ2-5, the V gene TRBV7-2; 7 nucleotides line up with TRBD2. The missing CDR3 end, 3 residues past where the read stops, is filled in from the germline J gene. The CDR3 has 15 residues. Germline CDR1 SGHTA, CDR2 FQGNSA.